This TCR beta chain emerged from a study of T cells after yellow fever vaccination. Study-wide background: SMART-Seq v4 Ultra Low Input handled preparation of low-cell-number fractions.

The CDR3 totals 16 residues. V lost 5 bases, J lost 5 bases, and 12 bases stayed unmatched. The germline CDR1 and CDR2 sequences are MNHEY and SVGEGT. A few counts support this clonotype. TCRdb independently ran MiXCR on the 5' RACE reads; one entry per CDR3 protein. The table records some 500,000 distinct CDR3 sequences, around an eighth of them present only once. This receptor was obtained from a man in his thirties or forties who received the YFV17D yellow fever vaccine. Sequences were derived from PBMCs, sampled on the day of the yellow fever booster vaccination. The chain combines TRBV6-2 or TRBV6-3 with TRBJ2-5; 9 bases line up with TRBD2. In DNA form, the CDR3 reads TGTGCCAGCAGTAGGACCGGGACTAGCAATCGGGAGACCCAGTACTTC. It codes for CASSRTGTSNRETQYF.